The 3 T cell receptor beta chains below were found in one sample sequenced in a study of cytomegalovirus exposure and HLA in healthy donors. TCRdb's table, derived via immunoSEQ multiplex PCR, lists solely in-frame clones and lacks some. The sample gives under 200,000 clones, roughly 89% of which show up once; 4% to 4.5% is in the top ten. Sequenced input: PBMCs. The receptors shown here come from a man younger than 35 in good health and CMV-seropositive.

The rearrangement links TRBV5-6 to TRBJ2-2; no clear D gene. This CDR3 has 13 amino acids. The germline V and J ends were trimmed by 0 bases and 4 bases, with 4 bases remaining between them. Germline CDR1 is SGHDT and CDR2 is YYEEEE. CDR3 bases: TGTGCCAGCAGCTTGGTGGCCACCGGGGAGCTGTTTTTT. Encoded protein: CASSLVATGELFF.

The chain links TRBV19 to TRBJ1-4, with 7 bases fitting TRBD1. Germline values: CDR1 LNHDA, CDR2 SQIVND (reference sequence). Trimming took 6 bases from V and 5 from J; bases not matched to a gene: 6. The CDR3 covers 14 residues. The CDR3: CASSWDSRNEKLFF. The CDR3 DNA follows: TGTGCCAGTAGCTGGGACAGTCGAAATGAAAAACTGTTTTTT.

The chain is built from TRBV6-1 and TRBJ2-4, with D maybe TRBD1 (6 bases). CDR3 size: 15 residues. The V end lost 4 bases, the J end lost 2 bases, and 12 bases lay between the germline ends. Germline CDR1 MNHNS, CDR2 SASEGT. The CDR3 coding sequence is TGTGCCAGCAGTGCTATCAGGGGATCCAAAAACATTCAGTACTTC. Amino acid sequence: CASSAIRGSKNIQYF.